This is a list of T cell receptor beta chains from one sample in a study of OX40 agonist ivuxolimab in advanced cancers. Measured with immunoSEQ multiplex PCR; TCRdb has only the in-frame clones, and not every one. The sample carries about 72,000 clones, 89% recorded once. The specimen comprised CD4+ or CD8+ T cells sorted from blood, sampled in a trial of the OX40 agonist ivuxolimab. All receptors come from an adult with an advanced solid tumor such as melanoma, head and neck, liver or kidney cancer. The CDR3 runs from the conserved cysteine through the conserved F or W. D genes are given only for firm matches. Only some rows state a clone size, as once, few, many or a class for expanded clones.

clone size: few; V gene: TRBV7-9; D gene: -; J gene: TRBJ2-7; CDR3 DNA: TGTGCCAGCAGCTTAGAATCGACCTACGAGCAGTACTTC; CDR3 protein: CASSLESTYEQYF
clone size: -; V gene: TRBV14; D gene: -; J gene: TRBJ1-3; CDR3 DNA: TGTGCCAGCAGCCAACGGTTTCAGCTAACGCCTCGGGGAAACACCATATATTTT; CDR3 protein: CASSQRFQLTPRGNTIYF
clone size: -; V gene: TRBV2; D gene: -; J gene: TRBJ2-2; CDR3 DNA: TGTGCCCCGAGGGGGAACACCGGGGAGCTGTTTTTT; CDR3 protein: CAPRGNTGELFF
clone size: -; V gene: TRBV6-6; D gene: -; J gene: TRBJ2-7; CDR3 DNA: TGTGCCAGCAGTTACGCTGATTTCAACGAGCAGTACTTC; CDR3 protein: CASSYADFNEQYF
clone size: -; V gene: TRBV25-1; D gene: -; J gene: TRBJ2-5; CDR3 DNA: TGTGCCAGCAGTATGGACATGGGGTCCGAGACCCAGTACTTC; CDR3 protein: CASSMDMGSETQYF
clone size: once; V gene: TRBV6-5; D gene: -; J gene: TRBJ1-4; CDR3 DNA: TGTGCCAGCAGTTACTCAACTAATGAAAAACTGTTTTTT; CDR3 protein: CASSYSTNEKLFF
clone size: -; V gene: TRBV28; D gene: -; J gene: TRBJ1-4; CDR3 DNA: TGTGCCAGCAGTTCTCGGACGGGAGGCAGCTATGAAAAACTGTTTTTT; CDR3 protein: CASSSRTGGSYEKLFF
clone size: -; V gene: TRBV25-1; D gene: TRBD2; J gene: TRBJ2-5; CDR3 DNA: TGTGCCAGCAGTGAAGGGGGGGGGTTAGAGACCCAGTACTTC; CDR3 protein: CASSEGGGLETQYF
clone size: -; V gene: TRBV11-2; D gene: TRBD2; J gene: TRBJ2-3; CDR3 DNA: TGTGCCAGCAGTTTCCGACTAGCGGGGGATACAGATACGCAGTATTTT; CDR3 protein: CASSFRLAGDTDTQYF
clone size: few; V gene: TRBV5-1; D gene: -; J gene: TRBJ2-2; CDR3 DNA: TGCGCCAGCGCGGTTGGACTGCTGAACACCGGGGAGCTGTTTTTT; CDR3 protein: CASAVGLLNTGELFF
clone size: -; V gene: TRBV2; D gene: -; J gene: TRBJ1-1; CDR3 DNA: TGTGCCAGCAGTGAGCAGAATATTCTGAACACTGAAGCTTTCTTT; CDR3 protein: CASSEQNILNTEAFF
clone size: -; V gene: TRBV19; D gene: -; J gene: TRBJ2-5; CDR3 DNA: TGTGCCAGTAGTTGGATCGGAGCGGGAGAGACCCAGTACTTC; CDR3 protein: CASSWIGAGETQYF
clone size: once; V gene: TRBV19; D gene: TRBD1; J gene: TRBJ2-5; CDR3 DNA: TGTGCCAGTAGCCCTGGGGACAGGGGCGCAGAGACCCAGTACTTC; CDR3 protein: CASSPGDRGAETQYF
clone size: -; V gene: TRBV11-2; D gene: -; J gene: TRBJ2-1; CDR3 DNA: TGTGCCAGCAGCTTAGGACGGCGGTACAATGAGCAGTTCTTC; CDR3 protein: CASSLGRRYNEQFF
clone size: -; V gene: TRBV28; D gene: -; J gene: TRBJ2-7; CDR3 DNA: TGTGCCACCGCTCTTGGCCCCAGGAGCTCCTACGAGCAGTACTTC; CDR3 protein: CATALGPRSSYEQYF
clone size: -; V gene: TRBV6-5; D gene: -; J gene: TRBJ1-1; CDR3 DNA: TGTGCCAGCAGACGGAACACTGAAGCTTTCTTT; CDR3 protein: CASRRNTEAFF
clone size: once; V gene: TRBV5-4; D gene: -; J gene: TRBJ1-1; CDR3 DNA: TGTGCCAGCAGCTTGGCCAGAGAAGCTTTCTTT; CDR3 protein: CASSLAREAFF
clone size: -; V gene: TRBV28; D gene: -; J gene: TRBJ1-5; CDR3 DNA: TGTGCCAGCAGTTTATGGGACAGAGGTCAGCCCCAGCATTTT; CDR3 protein: CASSLWDRGQPQHF
clone size: -; V gene: TRBV29-1; D gene: -; J gene: TRBJ2-5; CDR3 DNA: TGCAGCGTAGTGCGGACAGCGGAGACCCAGTACTTC; CDR3 protein: CSVVRTAETQYF
clone size: -; V gene: TRBV7-9; D gene: -; J gene: TRBJ1-2; CDR3 DNA: TGTGCCAGCAGCCCTCTTTCTTCCGGGACCCTTCACTTC; CDR3 protein: CASSPLSSGTLHF
clone size: -; V gene: TRBV4-2; D gene: -; J gene: TRBJ2-2; CDR3 DNA: TGTGCCAGCAGCCAAGTGGGGGCCATGGCCGGGGAGCTGTTTTTT; CDR3 protein: CASSQVGAMAGELFF
clone size: -; V gene: TRBV7-2; D gene: TRBD2; J gene: TRBJ2-1; CDR3 DNA: TGTGCCAGCAGCTTATGGACTAGCGGCAACAATGAGCAGTTCTTC; CDR3 protein: CASSLWTSGNNEQFF
clone size: -; V gene: TRBV18; D gene: -; J gene: TRBJ2-6; CDR3 DNA: TGTGCCAGCTCTTCGGGAGTCCCCTCCTCTGGGGCCAACGTCCTGACTTTC; CDR3 protein: CASSSGVPSSGANVLTF
clone size: -; V gene: TRBV2; D gene: TRBD1; J gene: TRBJ1-1; CDR3 DNA: TGTGCCAGCAGAAGAACAGGGGTGAACACTGAAGCTTTCTTT; CDR3 protein: CASRRTGVNTEAFF
clone size: -; V gene: TRBV28; D gene: -; J gene: TRBJ2-7; CDR3 DNA: TGTGCCAGCAGACGGACACTTAGCTACGAGCAGTACTTC; CDR3 protein: CASRRTLSYEQYF
clone size: once; V gene: TRBV7-6; D gene: -; J gene: TRBJ2-5; CDR3 DNA: TGTGCCAGCAGCCGCGACAGCCAAGAGACCCAGTACTTC; CDR3 protein: CASSRDSQETQYF
clone size: -; V gene: TRBV19; D gene: -; J gene: TRBJ2-7; CDR3 DNA: TGTGCCAGTACCGGCACAATATCCTCCTACGAGCAGTACTTC; CDR3 protein: CASTGTISSYEQYF
clone size: -; V gene: TRBV5-6; D gene: -; J gene: TRBJ2-1; CDR3 DNA: TGTGCCAGCAGCCATTCACAGGGATCCCACTACAATGAGCAGTTCTTC; CDR3 protein: CASSHSQGSHYNEQFF
clone size: -; V gene: TRBV4-1; D gene: TRBD2; J gene: TRBJ2-2; CDR3 DNA: TGCGCCAGCAGCCGGACTAGTTGGGCCGGGGAGCTGTTTTTT; CDR3 protein: CASSRTSWAGELFF
clone size: -; V gene: TRBV5-4; D gene: TRBD2; J gene: TRBJ2-1; CDR3 DNA: TGTGCCAGCAGGACTAGCGGGAGGGGCCATGAGCAGTTCTTC; CDR3 protein: CASRTSGRGHEQFF
clone size: -; V gene: TRBV10-3; D gene: -; J gene: TRBJ2-1; CDR3 DNA: TGTGCCATCAGTGAGTCGAAGGGTCTAGCGCTTCCCAATGAGCAGTTCTTC; CDR3 protein: CAISESKGLALPNEQFF
clone size: -; V gene: TRBV6-5; D gene: -; J gene: TRBJ2-7; CDR3 DNA: TGTGCCAGCAGAAACGGTCCCTACGAGCAGTACTTC; CDR3 protein: CASRNGPYEQYF